Described below is a single T cell receptor beta chain sequence and its context. This sample was included in a study of OX40 agonist ivuxolimab in advanced cancers. Method: immunoSEQ multiplex PCR; TCRdb's copy keeps in-frame clones and lacks some. This repertoire shows almost 65,000 clones, approximately 80% found once; its top ten account for 0.7%. This CDR3 comprises 15 residues. CDR1 LNHDA and CDR2 SQIVND come from the germline V gene (reference sequence). V was clipped by 7 bases and J by 2 bases; unmatched bases: 10. This clonotype was obtained from an adult with an advanced solid tumor such as melanoma, head and neck, liver or kidney cancer. The sequencing used CD4+ or CD8+ T cells sorted from blood, collected in a trial of the OX40 agonist ivuxolimab. J is TRBJ1-2 and V is TRBV19; 7 bases are a match to TRBD1. The CDR3 protein is CASTDRRGGNYGYTF. As DNA, the CDR3 is TGTGCCAGTACTGACCGCAGGGGGGGCAACTATGGCTACACCTTC.